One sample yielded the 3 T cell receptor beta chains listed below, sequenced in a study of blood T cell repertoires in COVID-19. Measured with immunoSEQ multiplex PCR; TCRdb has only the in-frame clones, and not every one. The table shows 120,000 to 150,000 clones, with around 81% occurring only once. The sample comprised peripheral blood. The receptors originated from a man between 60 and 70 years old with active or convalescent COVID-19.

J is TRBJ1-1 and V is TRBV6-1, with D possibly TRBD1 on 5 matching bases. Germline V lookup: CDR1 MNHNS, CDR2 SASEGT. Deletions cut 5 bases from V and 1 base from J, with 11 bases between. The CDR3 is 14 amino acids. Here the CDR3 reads CASSPSQANTEAFF. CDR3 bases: TGTGCCAGCAGTCCATCACAGGCGAACACTGAAGCTTTCTTT.

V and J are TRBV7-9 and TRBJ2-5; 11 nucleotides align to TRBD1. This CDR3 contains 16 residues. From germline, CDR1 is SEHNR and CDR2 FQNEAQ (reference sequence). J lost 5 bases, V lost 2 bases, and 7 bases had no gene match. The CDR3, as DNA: TGTGCCAGCAGCTTACTTGGACAGGGGGCTGTGGAGACCCAGTACTTC. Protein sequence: CASSLLGQGAVETQYF.

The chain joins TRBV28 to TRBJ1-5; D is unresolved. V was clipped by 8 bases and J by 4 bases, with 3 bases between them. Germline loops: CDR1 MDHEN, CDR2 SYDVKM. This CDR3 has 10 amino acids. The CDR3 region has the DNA TGTGCCAGCTCTAATCAGCCCCAGCATTTT. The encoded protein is CASSNQPQHF.